Listed below are T cell receptor beta chains from one sample, sequenced in a study of early T cells in non-severe SARS-CoV-2 infection. Each CDR3 protein is one row after TCRdb ran MiXCR on the 5' RACE reads. The repertoire has about 76,000 distinct CDR3 sequences, over 9% of them found once; the top ten carry roughly 4.7%. The sequencing sample was made of whole blood. These receptors were obtained from an adult who was a healthcare worker with PCR-confirmed SARS-CoV-2 infection or an uninfected control (not recorded which). Both conserved end residues are part of each CDR3. The D gene is left open where the match is weak. The listing skips clone size in some rows; elsewhere it reads once, few, many or a size class.

>TRBV5-4|NA|TRBJ1-2|few
TGTGCCAGCAGCCTGGAGGACGGCTACTATGGCTACACCTTC
CASSLEDGYYGYTF
>TRBV5-4|NA|TRBJ1-4|many
TGTGCCAGCAGCCCCGAACCAGCAACTAATGAAAAACTGTTTTTT
CASSPEPATNEKLFF
>TRBV30|NA|TRBJ1-5|few
TGTGCCTGGAGTGACTCCGGGACATATCAGCCCCAGCATTTT
CAWSDSGTYQPQHF
>TRBV7-9|NA|TRBJ1-5|NA
TGTGCCAGCAGCTTTAACAGCAATCAGCCCCAGCATTTT
CASSFNSNQPQHF
>TRBV4-1|NA|TRBJ2-5|NA
TGCGCCAGCAGCCAGAACCAGGGGCGGGAGACCCAGTACTTC
CASSQNQGRETQYF
>TRBV5-1|NA|TRBJ1-2|many
TGCGCCAGCAGCCCGGGACTGCCTAGGGATGGCTACACCTTC
CASSPGLPRDGYTF
>TRBV5-1|NA|TRBJ2-2|many
TGCGCCAGCAGCTTGGACACACCGAACACCGGGGAGCTGTTTTTT
CASSLDTPNTGELFF
>TRBV6-2/TRBV6-3|TRBD1|TRBJ2-7|once
TGTGCCAGCAGTCTAGCCGGGACAGGTACCTACGAGCAGTACTTC
CASSLAGTGTYEQYF
>TRBV10-3|TRBD2|TRBJ2-1|many
TGTGCCATCAGTATTCGAGGGAGCGGGGGATACTACAATGAGCAGTTCTTC
CAISIRGSGGYYNEQFF
>TRBV18|NA|TRBJ1-1|many
TGTGCCAGCTCACAAGTCGGCCTTGAAGCTTTCTTT
CASSQVGLEAFF
>TRBV20-1|NA|TRBJ2-3|many
TGCAGTGCTAAAGAGGCTCGTGGTGCAGATACGCAGTATTTT
CSAKEARGADTQYF
>TRBV2|NA|TRBJ1-5|NA
TGTGTCAGCAATGTGTGGCAGGGTAGCAATCAGCCCCAGCATTTT
CVSNVWQGSNQPQHF
>TRBV6-4|TRBD1|TRBJ2-2|NA
TGTGCCACCTCAGGGACAGGGGACACCGGGGAGCTGTTTTTT
CATSGTGDTGELFF
>TRBV10-2|NA|TRBJ2-5|many
TGCGCCAGCGCCCAGAGGACGGGGGAAGAGACCCAGTACTTC
CASAQRTGEETQYF
>TRBV5-6|TRBD1|TRBJ1-1|few
TGTGCCAGCAGCTTGATTCTTGACAGGGGAGCTTTCTTT
CASSLILDRGAFF
>TRBV4-2|TRBD2|TRBJ2-7|NA
TGTGCCAGCAGCCAATGGTTGACTAGCGGCTACGAGCAGTACTTC
CASSQWLTSGYEQYF
>TRBV18|NA|TRBJ2-5|many
TGTGCCAGCTCACCACAGGCAATGGAGACCCAGTACTTC
CASSPQAMETQYF
>TRBV29-1|NA|TRBJ1-4|few
TGCAGCGTGTGGAGGGACGGGAAACTGTTTTTT
CSVWRDGKLFF
>TRBV10-3|NA|TRBJ2-3|NA
TGTGCCACCCAGGGGGGGCAAGGAGATACGCAGTATTTT
CATQGGQGDTQYF
>TRBV7-2|TRBD2|TRBJ2-7|few
TGTGCCAGCAGCTTAAGCGGGGGCTACGAGCAGTACTTC
CASSLSGGYEQYF
>TRBV9|TRBD1|TRBJ1-3|NA
TGTGCCAGCAGGCCACCCCTGGGACAGGGCAGAAACACCATATATTTT
CASRPPLGQGRNTIYF
>TRBV5-1|TRBD2|TRBJ2-5|many
TGTGCCAGTAGTACCCTCGGGGGGGGAGAGACCCAGTACTTC
CASSTLGGGETQYF